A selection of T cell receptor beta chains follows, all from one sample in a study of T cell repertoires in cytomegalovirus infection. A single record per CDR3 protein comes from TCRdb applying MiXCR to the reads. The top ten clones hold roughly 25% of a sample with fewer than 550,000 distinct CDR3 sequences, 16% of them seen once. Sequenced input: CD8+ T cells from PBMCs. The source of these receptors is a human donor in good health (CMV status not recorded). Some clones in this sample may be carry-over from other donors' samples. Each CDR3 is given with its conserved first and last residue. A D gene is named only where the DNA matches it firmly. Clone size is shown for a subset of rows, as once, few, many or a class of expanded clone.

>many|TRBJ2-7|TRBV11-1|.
CASSLPGNSYEQYF
TGTGCCAGCAGCTTACCCGGGAACTCCTACGAGCAGTACTTC
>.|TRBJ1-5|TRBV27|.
CASRTGGWGKPQHF
TGTGCCAGCAGGACTGGGGGCTGGGGTAAGCCCCAGCATTTT
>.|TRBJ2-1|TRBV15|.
CATSRTRSSYNEQFF
TGTGCCACCAGCAGAACGAGAAGCTCCTACAATGAGCAGTTCTTC
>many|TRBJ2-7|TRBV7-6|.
CASSLALAGGTDEQYF
TGTGCCAGCAGCTTAGCGCTGGCTGGGGGGACCGACGAGCAGTACTTC
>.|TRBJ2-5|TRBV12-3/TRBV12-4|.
CASSLRGTRRLQETQYF
TGTGCCAGCAGTTTACGAGGAACCAGGCGCCTACAAGAGACCCAGTACTTC
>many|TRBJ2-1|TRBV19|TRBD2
CASSMGGPEQFF
TGTGCCAGTAGTATGGGAGGGCCTGAGCAGTTCTTC
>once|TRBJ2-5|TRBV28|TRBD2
CASNRAGELETQYF
TGTGCCAGCAACCGAGCGGGAGAGCTGGAGACCCAGTACTTC
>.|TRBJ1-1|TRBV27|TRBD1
CASSLSGGQFNTEAFF
TGTGCCAGCAGTTTATCGGGGGGACAGTTCAACACTGAAGCTTTCTTT
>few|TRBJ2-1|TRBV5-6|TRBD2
CASSLAGGRANEQFF
TGTGCCAGCAGCTTGGCGGGGGGGAGGGCCAATGAGCAGTTCTTC
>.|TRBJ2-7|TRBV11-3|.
CASSLASGVGYEQYF
TGTGCCAGCAGCTTAGCCTCGGGAGTGGGCTACGAGCAGTACTTC
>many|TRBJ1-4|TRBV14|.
CASSQEGGWGANEKLFF
TGTGCCAGCAGCCAAGAAGGAGGTTGGGGAGCTAATGAAAAACTGTTTTTT
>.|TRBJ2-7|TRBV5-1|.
CASSFWEVSGYEQYF
TGCGCCAGCAGCTTCTGGGAGGTTTCAGGTTACGAGCAGTACTTC
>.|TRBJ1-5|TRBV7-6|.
CASSLRTLGEPQHF
TGTGCCAGCAGCTTACGGACATTGGGCGAGCCCCAGCATTTT
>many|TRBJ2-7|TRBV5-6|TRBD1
CASSWEQGQVPYEQYF
TGTGCCAGCAGCTGGGAACAAGGACAGGTGCCGTACGAGCAGTACTTC
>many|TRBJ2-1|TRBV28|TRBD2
CASSLRLAGVVYEQFF
TGTGCCAGCAGCCTACGACTAGCGGGAGTCGTCTATGAGCAGTTCTTC
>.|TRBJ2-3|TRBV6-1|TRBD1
CASSRHRGGTDTQYF
TGTGCCAGCAGTCGGCACAGGGGTGGCACAGATACGCAGTATTTT
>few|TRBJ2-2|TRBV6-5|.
CASSYSAGSDTGELFF
TGTGCCAGCAGTTACTCGGCAGGGTCGGACACCGGGGAGCTGTTTTTT
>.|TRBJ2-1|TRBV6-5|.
CASSYIAAYNEQFF
TGTGCCAGCAGTTACATTGCGGCCTATAACGAGCAGTTCTTC
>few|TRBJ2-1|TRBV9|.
CASSVDRDNSYNEQFF
TGTGCCAGCAGCGTAGACAGGGACAACTCCTACAATGAGCAGTTCTTC
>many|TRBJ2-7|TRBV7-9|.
CASSLVSGEGYEQYF
TGTGCCAGCAGCTTAGTTTCGGGCGAGGGCTACGAGCAGTACTTC
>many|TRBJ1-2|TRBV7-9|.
CASSSVDQNYGYTF
TGTGCCAGCAGCTCAGTTGATCAAAACTATGGCTACACCTTC
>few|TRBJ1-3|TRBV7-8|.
CASSINTGNTIYF
TGTGCCAGCAGCATTAATACTGGAAACACCATATATTTT
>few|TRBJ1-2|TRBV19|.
CASRWTGAGGYTF
TGTGCCAGTAGGTGGACGGGGGCGGGCGGCTACACCTTC
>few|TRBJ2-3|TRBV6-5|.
CASSYGAGASGDTQYF
TGTGCCAGCAGTTATGGGGCGGGGGCTTCTGGAGATACGCAGTATTTT
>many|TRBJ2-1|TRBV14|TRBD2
CASSQELAGGPYNEQFF
TGTGCCAGCAGCCAAGAACTAGCGGGAGGACCCTACAATGAGCAGTTCTTC
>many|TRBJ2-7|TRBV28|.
CASSFADEQYF
TGTGCCAGCAGTTTTGCGGACGAGCAGTACTTC
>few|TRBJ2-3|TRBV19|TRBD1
CASSTLAGTASTDTQYF
TGTGCCAGTAGCACCCTCGCCGGGACAGCTAGCACAGATACGCAGTATTTT
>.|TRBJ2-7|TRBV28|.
CASNPLLGSSYEQYF
TGTGCCAGCAACCCGCTGTTAGGGAGCTCCTACGAGCAGTACTTC
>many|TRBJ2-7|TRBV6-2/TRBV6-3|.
CASSSLGDEQYF
TGTGCCAGCAGTTCCCTTGGGGACGAGCAGTACTTC
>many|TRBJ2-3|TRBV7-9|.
CASSPGTDTQYF
TGTGCCAGCAGTCCGGGGACAGATACGCAGTATTTT
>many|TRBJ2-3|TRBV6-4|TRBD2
CASSDPPRLAGFTDTQYF
TGTGCCAGCAGTGACCCCCCTCGACTAGCGGGATTTACAGATACGCAGTATTTT
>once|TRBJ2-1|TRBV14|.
CATTGYDNGQFF
TGTGCCACGACGGGCTACGACAATGGGCAGTTCTTC
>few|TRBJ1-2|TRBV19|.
CASSTLDNPTRYGYTF
TGTGCCAGTAGTACCCTGGACAACCCCACCCGCTATGGCTACACCTTC
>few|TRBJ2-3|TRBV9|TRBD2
CASSVASGRTDTQYF
TGTGCCAGCAGCGTAGCTAGCGGGAGAACAGATACGCAGTATTTT
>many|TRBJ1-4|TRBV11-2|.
CASSSSGVGEKLFF
TGTGCCAGCAGCTCCTCAGGGGTGGGTGAAAAACTGTTTTTT
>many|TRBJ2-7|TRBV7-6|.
CASSNGGGTSYEQYF
TGTGCCAGCAGCAACGGAGGGGGGACCTCCTACGAGCAGTACTTC
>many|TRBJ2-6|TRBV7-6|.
CASSFPRRNSGANVLTF
TGTGCCAGCAGCTTTCCTAGACGGAACTCTGGGGCCAACGTCCTGACTTTC
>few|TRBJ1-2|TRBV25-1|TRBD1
CASSEGGGRGYTF
TGTGCCAGCAGTGAGGGAGGGGGCCGAGGCTACACCTTC
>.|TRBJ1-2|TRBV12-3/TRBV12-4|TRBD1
CASSLRGAGGGYGYTF
TGTGCCAGCAGTCTACGGGGAGCAGGGGGTGGCTATGGCTACACCTTC
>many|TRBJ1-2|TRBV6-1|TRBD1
CASSFRDRANYGYTF
TGTGCCAGCAGCTTCCGGGACAGAGCTAACTATGGCTACACCTTC
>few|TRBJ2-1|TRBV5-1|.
CASSVATFGNEQFF
TGCGCCAGCAGTGTAGCTACCTTCGGCAATGAGCAGTTCTTC
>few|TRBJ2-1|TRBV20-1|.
CSANALGFSYNEQFF
TGCAGTGCAAATGCACTCGGGTTCTCCTACAATGAGCAGTTCTTC
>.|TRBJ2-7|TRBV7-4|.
CASSQGPRTASYEQYF
TGTGCCAGCAGCCAGGGGCCCAGGACAGCAAGCTACGAGCAGTACTTC
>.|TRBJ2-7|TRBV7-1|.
CASSSTCTYEQYF
TGTGCCAGCAGCTCGACATGTACATACGAGCAGTACTTC
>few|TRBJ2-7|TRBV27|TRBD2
CASSPGLAGVGGNEQYF
TGTGCCAGCAGTCCCGGACTAGCGGGAGTAGGAGGGAACGAGCAGTACTTC
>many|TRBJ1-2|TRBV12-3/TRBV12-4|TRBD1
CASSPTDRGLPGYTF
TGTGCCAGCAGTCCCACTGACAGGGGGCTTCCTGGCTACACCTTC
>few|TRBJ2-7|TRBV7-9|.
CASSLDSQQYF
TGTGCCAGCAGCCTAGACAGCCAGCAGTACTTC
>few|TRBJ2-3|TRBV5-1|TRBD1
CASSLGQGSADTQYF
TGCGCCAGCAGCTTGGGACAGGGGAGCGCAGATACGCAGTATTTT
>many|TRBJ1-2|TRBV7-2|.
CASSTDSFYGYTF
TGTGCCAGCAGCACGGACAGTTTCTATGGCTACACCTTC
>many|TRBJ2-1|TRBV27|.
CASSLYDGYNEQFF
TGTGCCAGCAGTCTTTATGACGGGTACAATGAGCAGTTCTTC
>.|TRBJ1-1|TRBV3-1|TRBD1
CASSQPDRANTEAFF
TGTGCCAGCAGCCAGCCCGACAGGGCGAACACTGAAGCTTTCTTT
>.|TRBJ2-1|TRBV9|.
CASSLSGVPHNEQFF
TGTGCCAGCAGCCTTAGCGGAGTGCCCCACAATGAGCAGTTCTTC